The entry that follows covers one T cell receptor (beta chain) sequence. The data stem from a study of blood T cells in healthy people across ages. Alongside a J-beta primer mix, a sample-barcoded 5' primer served in a second PCR lasting roughly 7 to 12 cycles. From the 5' RACE reads, TCRdb called clonotypes with MiXCR, one entry per CDR3 protein. The sample records 850,000 to 1,300,000 distinct CDR3 sequences, 35% to 55% being singletons. CDR1 is SEHNR, CDR2 FQNEAQ, per germline (reference sequence). The CDR3 is made up of 13 amino acids. V lost 7 bases to trimming and J lost 6 bases, with 15 bases between them.

The rearrangement joins TRBV7-9 to TRBJ1-2; D gene unclear. The material sequenced was blood. The receptor comes from a woman aged 55-70 years in good health. CDR3 coding DNA: TGTGCCAGCACCGTCTGGCCCCCGGATGGCTACACCTTC. It translates to CASTVWPPDGYTF.